The sequence of this TCR beta chain was determined in a study of T-cell reconstitution after alpha-beta-depleted transplantation in children (dated by TCRdb to about 2016). Turning to the overall study: Using TCR repertoire profiling, the study quantitatively followed how T-cell immune reconstitution unfolded in children after TCRalphabeta/CD19-depleted allogeneic hematopoietic cell transplantation.

The library was generated by PCR. The sequencer listed for this sample is Illumina HiSeq 2500. Molecular barcoding was employed in the preparation of TCR libraries, with unique molecular identifiers being used to normalize TCRbeta repertoire quantification. TCRdb trimmed the raw reads at Q25, called clones with MiXCR and kept productive beta chains. Duplicate CDR3 protein sequences are folded into a single record with the most common DNA and genes. Present in this sample are approximately 240,000 distinct CDR3 sequences, about a tenth of which were seen just once. Over 25% of the sample is in the top ten clones. From the germline V gene, CDR1 is SGHVS and CDR2 is FNYEAQ. A distance of 10 bases separates the germline ends of V and J, which lose 1 base and 3 bases respectively. Spanning cysteine to phenylalanine, the CDR3 consists of 15 amino acids. Only CDR3 DNA is held: 45 bases, read in frame from base 1.

Ten or more counts support this clonotype. Its recognized antigen is unknown. Base qualities are not provided; no much larger clone lies one nucleotide away. On the study overall, not on this receptor specifically: The apparently early alphabetaT-cell count recovery about two months after transplant was reportedly dependent on only several hundred rapidly expanded clones derived from non-depleted graft cells. Hyperexpanded clone frequencies declined over subsequent months; after one year, T-cell counts and TCRbeta diversity were mostly attributed to newly produced T cells. In some patients, the high TCRbeta diversity seen at day 60 was put down to recipient T cells and intrathymic progenitors that had survived conditioning.

The sample's treatment or condition label, in plain terms: allogeneic hematopoietic cell transplantation with graft depleted of TCRalphabeta T cells and CD19 B cells. The children who served as transplant recipients had been given grafts of TCRalphabeta/CD19-depleted allogeneic hematopoietic cells. The chain couples TRBV7-6 to TRBJ2-1, with a tentative D gene TRBD1 over 6 matching bases. This sample comprised PBMCs, obtained before TCRalphabeta/CD19-depleted stem cell transplant. This receptor was identified in a child younger than two with acute myeloid leukemia, due to receive a stem cell transplant. The DNA sequence reads TGTGCCAGCAGCTTAGAGGGACAAGTCTACAATGAGCAGTTCTTC. This yields the protein CASSLEGQVYNEQFF.